This TCR beta chain was sequenced during a study of CD8+ T cells in alopecia areata (dated by TCRdb to between 2017 and 2018). Describing the broader study: Skin from C3H/HeJ donors with spontaneous alopecia (roughly 6-12 months old) was grafted onto female C3H/HeJ recipients aged about 6-10 weeks. To study T cell clonal expansion in alopecia areata, the researchers applied high-throughput TCRbeta sequencing to both the C3H/HeJ mouse model and human patients. Human TCRbeta sequencing covered scalp tissue and sorted CD4+ and CD8+ peripheral blood T cells from patchy and totalis/universalis alopecia areata patients and healthy controls. Scalp clonality was compared across normal scalp (n=4), patchy alopecia areata scalp (n=8), and alopecia totalis/universalis scalp (n=8). RNA was extracted with the PAXgene miRNA kit for fixed scalp, the miRNeasy kit for PBMCs, and the RNeasy kit for mouse skin. Amplification of TCRbeta CDR3 regions was done by immunoSEQ multiplex PCR using 35 Vbeta forward primers and 13 Jbeta reverse primers. Broad study findings and their caveats: TCR sequences shared between patients were less clear than in mice, possibly partly because of HLA diversity in the patient population. Unlike mouse skin, where gammadelta T cells dominate, normal human skin contains resident alphabeta T cells that get sequenced too, which complicates analysis of the scalp TCR repertoire. Compared with normal scalp, lesional scalp, particularly in alopecia totalis/universalis, had higher clonality and more expanded CD8+ clones, which suggests antigenic drive.

According to the germline V gene (reference sequence), CDR1 reads NNHNN and CDR2 reads SYGAGS. After removal of 3 bases from V and 0 bases from J, the junction retains 3 bases not matched to a gene. Including cysteine and phenylalanine, the CDR3 has 14 amino acids. Of the CDR3's DNA, 30 bases were read; they are in frame from base 1. This clone was found a few times. Its antigen is unknown. Gene names and germline sequences here are all drawn from mouse data. Read data end 4 residues before the CDR3 end; the end is taken from the germline J gene. Pooled mouse cutaneous lymph node cells were stained for CD4, CD8alpha, NKG2D, NKG2ACE and other markers and were then sorted on a BD Influx. The library was obtained by the immunoSEQ multiplex PCR assay. RNA was extracted from all samples and reverse transcribed into cDNA, which served as template for TCR sequencing. SuperScript III was used to make first-strand cDNA, primed with a 2:1 mix of oligo-dT and random hexamers. Amplification bias was assessed with a synthetic immune receptor repertoire, and residual bias was removed computationally. Sequencing of the libraries was done on Illumina HiSeq using 60 bp reads that spanned the CDR3 and were read from J toward V. Per the source publication's procedure: Raw reads were preprocessed to remove errors, and CDR3 was defined by IMGT conventions from the conserved cysteine to phenylalanine. To get clonality, Shannon entropy was normalized by log2 of the number of productive unique TCRs and the result was subtracted from 1. Whether each scalp clone was CD4 or CD8 was inferred by checking scalp TCRbeta sequences against the CD4 and CD8 repertoires from sorted blood. Drawn from immuneACCESS, this table holds only the in-frame rearrangements with V and J called that TCRdb kept. Clones are partly lost; checked studies trace under half to an unresolved V gene and leave the rest unexplained. That table furnishes V, J and clone size, whereas the DNA furnished D and trimming. This sample contains 290,000 or so clones, none of which is a singleton. The top ten hold 1.2% of the sample.

Sequenced: CD4+ T cells sorted from a lymph node. The clonotype was recovered from a C3H/HeJ mouse with alopecia areata. Mice belonging to this strain carry MHC haplotype H2-k. This chain is built from TRBV13-2 and TRBJ2-7, and TRBD2 matches 7 of the central bases. The CDR3 bases that were read are TGTGCCAGCGGTGCCGGACTGGCCTCCTAT. It specifies CASGAGLASY. The full CDR3 sequence reads CASGAGLASYEQYF.